A single T cell receptor beta chain is shown here with its context. The sample holds one count of this clone. Its antigen is not yet known. No per-base quality is available; no much larger clone lies one base away. This sample is drawn from a study of blood T cell repertoires in COVID-19 (dated by TCRdb to 2018 to 2021). In the study overall: Samples from collaborators originated in the United States, Italy and Spain and spanned both the acute and convalescent phases of COVID-19. Sample metadata almost always included a de-identified subject ID, COVID-19 status, age in years and sex. Samples came from the ongoing ImmuneRACE study (first 160 participants) plus 1,254 subjects from 6 global collaborators. Where available, HLA class I and class II types were obtained from metadata supplied by the sample provider rather than from assay-based typing. A freely available public database, intended as a resource for researchers studying the immune response to SARS-CoV-2, is where the repertoires were released. Subjects who had been exposed to COVID-19, were actively infected with it, or had recovered from it provided the deeply sampled blood TCRbeta repertoires that made up the dataset. The material from the prospective study consisted of cDNA or gDNA derived from T cells, B-cell-depleted T cells, or PBMCs. Overall study results and their limits: The quantity of clinical and demographic metadata differed by source and by participant and was supplied without curation.

Whole blood was collected in K2EDTA tubes by collaborating institutions according to the institutions' own protocols. For TCRbeta analysis, collaborators shipped samples as frozen whole blood, isolated PBMCs, or DNA extracted from either of those sample types. TCRbeta CDR3 regions were amplified from genomic DNA using the immunoSEQ Assay, a bias-controlled multiplex PCR. The published analysis was carried out like this. Within the assay, amplification of reference gene primers was used to estimate how many nucleated cells each sample contained. To quantify the absolute abundance of each unique TCRbeta CDR3 rearrangement, sequence reads were collapsed and filtered. For each sample, productive Simpson clonality was calculated by taking the square root of Simpson's diversity index across productive rearrangements. The table comes from immuneACCESS by way of TCRdb, which keeps in-frame sequences with V and J called. Part of the clones is missing from these tables; in studies checked, under half for an unresolved V gene and the rest for unknown reasons. Clone size and the V and J calls come from that table; the DNA yielded D and trimming. Counted in this sample were 150,000 to 200,000 clones; approximately 91% of them appeared once. Approximately 2.3% of the sample comes from the top ten.

The sequencing input was peripheral blood. This clonotype was sampled from a man between 65 and 85 years old with active or convalescent COVID-19.

CDR3 sequence: CASIKGTGELFF. The sequenced DNA: TGTGCCAGCATTAAGGGGACCGGGGAGCTGTTTTTT. Recombination connected TRBV28 to TRBJ2-2; TRBD1 is a possible D gene, resting on 5 matching bases. CDR1 and CDR2 are read off the germline V gene as MDHEN and SYDVKM. At the junction V is shortened by 7 bases and J by 5 bases, with 8 bases in between. Inclusive of the bounding cysteine and phenylalanine, the CDR3 is 12 residues long. Of all the DNA, just the CDR3 is kept, 36 bases in frame from base 1. Joined to the reference TRBV28 and TRBJ2-2 proteins, this CDR3 gives the full variable domain: DVKVTQSSRYLVKRTGEKVFLECVQDMDHENMFWYRQDPGLGLRLIYFSYDVKMKEKGDIPEGYSVSREKKERFSLILESASTNQTSMYLCASIKGTGELFFGEGSRLTVL.